The 22 T cell receptor beta chains below were found in one sample sequenced in a study of cytomegalovirus exposure and HLA in healthy donors. PCR involved 60 Vbeta and 13 Jbeta primers. Using immunoSEQ multiplex PCR, the repertoire was profiled, and TCRdb retains in-frame clones only, with some absent. Of some 120,000 clones detected, 79% appear once; the ten largest clones hold 3.5% to 4.5%. Sequenced material: PBMCs. All receptors derive from a man aged 25 to 40 in good health and CMV-seropositive.

Worth noting for this clone: One junction end disagrees with the germline gene, perhaps due to a read error. The CDR3: CSSSLGQGGGYGYTF. In DNA, the CDR3 is TGTTCCAGCAGCTTAGGACAGGGGGGGGGTTATGGCTACACCTTC. This chain links TRBV7-9 with TRBJ1-2; 10 positions agree with TRBD1. This CDR3 is built from 15 residues. Germline V CDR1 and CDR2: SEHNR, FQNEAQ (reference sequence).

The chain recombines TRBV5-1 with TRBJ1-2, with 8 bases that match TRBD1. Germline CDR1 is SGHRS and CDR2 is YFSETQ. V lost 4 bases, J lost 8 bases, and 13 bases stayed unmatched. The CDR3 consists of 15 residues. This CDR3 is CASSPSGTGPVGYTF. The CDR3 DNA follows: TGCGCCAGCAGCCCGAGCGGGACAGGACCTGTGGGCTACACCTTC.

The V and J genes are TRBV7-3 and TRBJ2-3; 7 bases are shared with TRBD2. The CDR3 extends over 16 amino acids. Germline V gene sequence: CDR1 SGHTA, CDR2 FQGTGA. J gave up 0 bases and V 2 bases, and 5 bases lay outside the gene matches. CDR3 in amino acids: CASSLGGRGSTDTQYF. CDR3 nucleotide sequence: TGTGCCAGCAGCTTAGGAGGGAGGGGCAGCACAGATACGCAGTATTTT.

Only a few counts were recorded for this clone. The rearrangement joins TRBV6-1 to TRBJ1-1; D is unclear. This CDR3 has 11 amino acids. V shed 7 bases and J shed 1 base, with 4 bases lying between them. Per the germline V gene, CDR1 is MNHNS and CDR2 is SASEGT. CDR3 in DNA: TGTGCCAGCAACACGAACACTGAAGCTTTCTTT. It specifies CASNTNTEAFF.

J is TRBJ1-5 and V is TRBV21-1; the table's D call, TRBD1, was not checked against the DNA. TRBV21-1 is a pseudogene locus. The CDR3 is 17 amino acids. The CDR3 nucleotides read TGTGCCAGCAGCGAAGATACGCGGACAGGGAGGAATCAGCCCCAGCATTTT. This sequence encodes CASSEDTRTGRNQPQHF.

The rearrangement uses TRBV7-9 and TRBJ2-7; 8 bases line up with TRBD1. There are 14 residues in the CDR3. J lost 2 bases, V lost 3 bases, and 3 bases had no gene match. Germline V gene lookup returns CDR1 SEHNR and CDR2 FQNEAQ (reference sequence). The chain's CDR3 is CASSFDRGAYEQYF. In nucleotides, the CDR3 is TGTGCCAGCAGCTTTGACAGGGGAGCCTACGAGCAGTACTTC. The variable domain in full, completed from reference TRBV7-9 and TRBJ2-7, reads DTGVSQNPRHKITKRGQNVTFRCDPISEHNRLYWYRQTLGQGPEFLTYFQNEAQLEKSRLLSDRFSAERPKGSFSTLEIQRTEQGDSAMYLCASSFDRGAYEQYFGPGTRLTVT.

The chain combines TRBV19 with TRBJ2-3, with 14 bases matching TRBD2. Germline V lookup: CDR1 LNHDA, CDR2 SQIVND (reference sequence). The CDR3 covers 21 residues. Trimming removed 6 bases from V and 4 bases from J; junction bases left unmatched: 21. CDR3 in DNA: TGTGCCAGTAGGGGACAGAGGACCCCAGGGACTAGCGGGAGCAAGCCAGATACGCAGTATTTT. It is translated as CASRGQRTPGTSGSKPDTQYF.

The chain is built from TRBV5-1 and TRBJ2-3; 12 nucleotides agree with TRBD2. This CDR3 has 16 residues. The germline CDR1 and CDR2 sequences are SGHRS and YFSETQ. J gave up 2 bases and V 3 bases, and 4 bases lay outside the gene matches. In DNA, the CDR3 is TGCGCCAGCAGCTCCTGGACTAGCGGGGTCACAGATACGCAGTATTTT. Translated, it gives CASSSWTSGVTDTQYF.

This sequence joins TRBV5-1 and TRBJ2-7; tentatively, D is TRBD2 (7 bases). The V gene's germline CDR1 is SGHRS and CDR2 YFSETQ. The CDR3 totals 17 residues. V was trimmed by 0 bases and J by 5 bases, leaving 21 bases between them. The CDR3: CASSLGLAGDTEDEQYF. In nucleotides, the CDR3 is TGCGCCAGCAGCTTGGGGTTGGCGGGGGACACCGAAGACGAGCAGTACTTC.

The rearrangement joins TRBV5-1 to TRBJ1-1; maybe TRBD1 (6 bases). The CDR3 sequence is 15 residues long. V was trimmed by 0 bases and J by 2 bases, leaving 11 bases between them. The germline V gene encodes CDR1 SGHRS and CDR2 YFSETQ. The CDR3: CASSLVGAPNTEAFF. In DNA form, the CDR3 reads TGCGCCAGCAGCTTGGTGGGGGCTCCCAACACTGAAGCTTTCTTT.

The rearrangement uses TRBV27 and TRBJ2-1; 13 bases agree with TRBD2. The CDR3 is 19 amino acids. The germline V gene has CDR1 MNHEY and CDR2 SMNVEV (reference sequence). V dropped 6 bases and J dropped 5; count of bases not matched to a gene: 16. The CDR3 DNA reads as TGTGCCAGCAGCCCTATCCCCCCCGGGACTAGCGGGAAAAACAATGAGCAGTTCTTC. Protein product: CASSPIPPGTSGKNNEQFF.

Regarding this clone: One end of the junction varies from germline; a read error may be responsible. V is TRBV7-9 and J is TRBJ1-1; the D is unclear. The germline V gene has CDR1 SEHNR and CDR2 FQNEAQ (reference sequence). CDR3 length: 10 residues. The CDR3 DNA is TGTTCCAGCTACGGCACTGAAGCTTTCTTT. Translating it yields CSSYGTEAFF.

The chain uses TRBV15 and TRBJ2-1, with 12 bases matching TRBD2. This CDR3 spans 20 amino acids. J lost 2 bases, V lost 4 bases, and 15 bases had no gene match. Germline values: CDR1 LNHNV, CDR2 YYDKDF (reference sequence). CDR3 bases: TGTGCCACCAGCAAAGGAGTAGGACTAGCGGGATACCATGCCTACAATGAGCAGTTCTTC. Amino acid sequence: CATSKGVGLAGYHAYNEQFF.

This rearrangement joins TRBV7-6 to TRBJ2-1; TRBD2 matches 8 bases. Germline CDR1 SGHVS, CDR2 FNYEAQ. The CDR3 covers 16 residues. V lost 5 bases and J lost 8; bases outside the gene matches: 14. CDR3 sequence: CASSPHFGRGGDEQFF. The CDR3 DNA sequence: TGTGCCAGCAGCCCACACTTTGGCCGGGGGGGTGATGAGCAGTTCTTC.

The chain is built from TRBV30 and TRBJ1-4; the D gene is possibly TRBD1 (5 bases). Germline CDR1 and CDR2: GTSNPN and SVGIG (reference sequence). V gave up 0 bases and J gave up 5 bases, with 16 bases separating them. The CDR3 totals 16 residues. The CDR3 reads CAWSVSGAALNEKLFF. CDR3 DNA: TGTGCCTGGAGTGTATCTGGGGCTGCCTTGAATGAAAAACTGTTTTTT.

This sequence joins TRBV7-2 and TRBJ1-1, with 7 bases fitting TRBD1. Germline CDR1 is SGHTA and CDR2 is FQGNSA. The CDR3 has 14 residues. The trim removed 5 bases at V and 4 bases at J, leaving 7 bases unmatched. The CDR3 DNA is TGTGCCAGCAGCAGAGAACAGGGGAGCACTGAAGCTTTCTTT. Residues: CASSREQGSTEAFF.

This chain connects TRBV15 to TRBJ1-1; tentative D call: TRBD1 (6 bases). The CDR3 has 17 residues. The V and J ends lost 7 bases and 0 bases respectively, with 21 bases between them. Per germline, CDR1 LNHNV and CDR2 YYDKDF (reference sequence). CDR3 nucleotide sequence: TGTGCCACCACCCGGAATCGCCCGGGACAACTGAACACTGAAGCTTTCTTT. This gives the protein CATTRNRPGQLNTEAFF.

This clone was recorded a few times. This chain joins TRBV7-9 and TRBJ1-1; possible D gene TRBD1, 6 bases. Between the trimmed V and J ends, which lost 6 bases and 2 bases, there was a span of 22 bases. CDR1 and CDR2 (germline): SEHNR, FQNEAQ (reference sequence). This CDR3 has 17 residues. DNA for the CDR3: TGTGCCAGCAGTTTTAGTAGTTCAGGGGCGAGTAACACTGAAGCTTTCTTT. Its protein product is CASSFSSSGASNTEAFF.

The chain couples TRBV5-1 to TRBJ2-5; D perhaps matches TRBD1 (5 bases). The CDR3 runs 16 residues. Germline loops: CDR1 SGHRS, CDR2 YFSETQ. V lost 0 bases and J 5 bases, leaving 17 bases between the germline ends. The DNA of the CDR3 is TGCGCCAGCAGCTTGGGTCAGGGTAGTGTGGTGGAGACCCAGTACTTC. It translates to CASSLGQGSVVETQYF.

This clone was counted only a few times. V usage is TRBV15 and J usage is TRBJ2-3; 8 bases match TRBD1. The length of the CDR3 is 15 residues. The trim removed 3 bases at V and 2 bases at J, leaving 4 bases unmatched. Germline CDR1 is LNHNV and CDR2 is YYDKDF (reference sequence). DNA for the CDR3: TGTGCCACCAGCAGGGCGACAGGGGCCACAGATACGCAGTATTTT. Protein: CATSRATGATDTQYF. Based on the CDR3 plus reference TRBV15 and TRBJ2-3, the full variable domain is DAMVIQNPRYQVTQFGKPVTLSCSQTLNHNVMYWYQQKSSQAPKLLFHYYDKDFNNEADTPDNFQSRRPNTSFCFLDIRSPGLGDTAMYLCATSRATGATDTQYFGPGTRLTVL.

With regard to this clone: The junction and the germline gene differ at one end; a read error may be behind it. This chain joins TRBV6-5 and TRBJ2-6, with TRBD1 matching over 10 bases. Germline CDR1 and CDR2: MNHEY and SVGAGI. The CDR3 has 14 amino acids. The CDR3 DNA is TGTGCCAGCACCCGGGGGACAGGGGCCAACGGCCTGACTTTC. Protein sequence: CASTRGTGANGLTF.

The chain recombines TRBV5-1 with TRBJ1-1, with D unclear. Germline V gene sequence: CDR1 SGHRS, CDR2 YFSETQ. The CDR3 loop spans 14 amino acids. Trimming stripped 0 bases from V and 4 bases from J, with 10 bases between. The CDR3 here is CASSLDTMVTEAFF. The DNA of the CDR3 is TGCGCCAGCAGCTTGGACACCATGGTCACTGAAGCTTTCTTT.